Sequencing of this T cell receptor (beta chain) was carried out in a study of shared T cell receptors in the human thymus. Method: immunoSEQ multiplex PCR; TCRdb's copy keeps in-frame clones and lacks some. The sample lists about 540,000 clones; about 84% were seen once. The CDR3 runs to 16 residues. Germline V gene sequence: CDR1 SGHAT, CDR2 FQNNGV. J lost 4 bases, V lost 6 bases, and 8 bases had no gene match. These data are also associated with another study on human thymus T cells. Per that study: Biased V and J segment usage appeared in thymus and peripheral blood. Unrelated people showed highly overlapping thymic repertoires, related research reported.

Sequenced material: thymocytes. This receptor was taken from a boy under two years old with a congenital heart defect. This chain links TRBV11-2 with TRBJ2-3; TRBD2 matches at 12 bases. The CDR3 DNA follows: TGTGCCAGCAGATCTAGCGGGGGGGCAGGGGCAGATACGCAGTATTTT. Encoded protein: CASRSSGGAGADTQYF.